These 27 T cell receptor beta chains share one sample of origin, sequenced in a study of blood T cell repertoires in COVID-19. The method was immunoSEQ multiplex PCR; TCRdb's version includes in-frame clones alone and lacks a portion of them. The sample shows approximately 40,000 clones, 90% of them seen only once. The specimen sequenced was peripheral blood. The receptors were gathered from a human donor in a cohort sampled during active COVID-19.

The genes are TRBV2 and TRBJ1-1, with D possibly matching TRBD1 (6 bases). Trimming left V 6 bases short and J 1 base short, with 9 bases between. The CDR3 length is 13 residues. Germline lookup yields CDR1 SNHLY and CDR2 FYNNEI. CDR3 region: CASSLQGNTEAFF. For the CDR3, the DNA is TGTGCCAGCAGCTTACAGGGGAACACTGAAGCTTTCTTT. Complete variable domain (other parts from reference TRBV2 and TRBJ1-1): EPEVTQTPSHQVTQMGQEVILRCVPISNHLYFYWYRQILGQKVEFLVSFYNNEISEKSEIFDDQFSVERPDGSNFTLKIRSTKLEDSAMYFCASSLQGNTEAFFGQGTRLTVV.

The chain has TRBV5-1 and TRBJ2-7; 7 positions agree with TRBD1. Germline assignment: CDR1 SGHRS and CDR2 YFSETQ. Germline trimming cut 1 base from V and 1 base from J; bases unmatched to any gene: 5. The CDR3 contains 15 residues. CDR3 nucleotide sequence: TGCGCCAGCAGCTTGTCGGGACAGTCTTCCTACGAGCAGTACTTC. Its protein is CASSLSGQSSYEQYF. The variable domain in full, with the rest retrieved from reference TRBV5-1 and TRBJ2-7, is KAGVTQTPRYLIKTRGQQVTLSCSPISGHRSVSWYQQTPGQGLQFLFEYFSETQRNKGNFPGRFSGRQFSNSRSEMNVSTLELGDSALYLCASSLSGQSSYEQYFGPGTRLTVT.

This rearrangement joins TRBV27 to TRBJ1-2; possibly TRBD1 for D (5 bases). Germline-derived CDR1 and CDR2 are MNHEY and SMNVEV (reference sequence). CDR3 size: 15 residues. Trimming pared 2 bases from V and 6 bases from J, leaving 16 bases between. The CDR3 spells CASSLRGGDPNGYTF. In DNA form, the CDR3 reads TGTGCCAGCAGTTTAAGGGGAGGAGACCCAAATGGCTACACCTTC.

V and J are TRBV2 and TRBJ2-3; 10 bases map to TRBD2. The junction had 6 bases not matched to a gene; V was cut back by 4 bases and J by 5 bases. This CDR3 is 15 amino acids long. The germline CDR1 and CDR2 sequences are SNHLY and FYNNEI. CDR3 sequence (DNA): TGTGCCAGCAGTGCTGAGCGGGGGGGCCTAGATACGCAGTATTTT. Amino acid sequence: CASSAERGGLDTQYF.

V usage is TRBV30 and J usage is TRBJ2-3; weak D call: TRBD2 (5 bases). Trimming left V 3 bases short and J 0 bases short, with 16 bases between. This CDR3 is 16 amino acids long. Per germline, CDR1 GTSNPN and CDR2 SVGIG (reference sequence). CDR3 sequence (DNA): TGTGCCTGGAGGGAACCGGGCAGGACTAGCACAGATACGCAGTATTTT. Translation: CAWREPGRTSTDTQYF.

V gene TRBV2 combines with J gene TRBJ2-6; TRBD1 is a possible D gene (6 bases). Trimming took off 8 bases at V and 1 base at J, with 9 bases between the two ends. From germline, CDR1 is SNHLY and CDR2 FYNNEI. The CDR3 runs 14 residues. The CDR3 bases are TGTGCCAGCCGTACAGGGTCTGGGGCCAACGTCCTGACTTTC. Its protein is CASRTGSGANVLTF.

V gene TRBV7-2 combines with J gene TRBJ1-2; D gene ambiguous. The CDR3 has 13 amino acids. Trimming took off 5 bases at V and 4 bases at J, with 11 bases between the two ends. CDR1 SGHTA and CDR2 FQGNSA come from the germline V gene. CDR3 sequence: CASSPTSSYGYTF. CDR3 DNA sequence: TGTGCCAGCAGCCCCACGAGCTCCTATGGCTACACCTTC.

This clone appeared a single time. The V call is TRBV15, the J call TRBJ1-5; 7 nucleotides line up with TRBD1. The germline CDR1 and CDR2 sequences are LNHNV and YYDKDF (reference sequence). CDR3 size: 15 residues. Losses at the gene ends were 4 bases for V and 5 bases for J; bases not matched to a gene: 8. In nucleotides, the CDR3 is TGTGCCACCAGCAAGGGACAGACCAACTATCAGCCCCAGCATTTT. Its protein product is CATSKGQTNYQPQHF.

J is TRBJ1-5 and V is TRBV19; D gene ambiguous. This CDR3 is built from 15 residues. Trimming removed 3 bases at V and 2 bases at J, with 11 bases between. CDR1 is LNHDA and CDR2 is SQIVND in the germline V gene (reference sequence). The CDR3 sequence is CASSMAGSGNQPQHF. The CDR3 nucleotides read TGTGCCAGTAGTATGGCGGGGTCTGGCAATCAGCCCCAGCATTTT.

The chain recombines TRBV7-2 with TRBJ2-3; 7 bases are a match to TRBD1. Germline loops: CDR1 SGHTA, CDR2 FQGNSA. This CDR3 has 14 amino acids. Losses at the gene ends were 5 bases for V and 7 bases for J; bases not matched to a gene: 9. The CDR3 region is CASSPGGWLNTQYF. CDR3 nucleotide sequence: TGTGCCAGCAGCCCAGGGGGTTGGCTAAATACGCAGTATTTT.

This rearrangement joins TRBV7-2 to TRBJ2-1, with 8 bases that match TRBD1. V lost 4 bases, J lost 2 bases, and 4 bases stayed unmatched. The CDR3 is made up of 15 amino acids. Per germline, CDR1 SGHTA and CDR2 FQGNSA. The CDR3 loop reads CASSYDRGTYNEQFF. Here the CDR3 DNA reads TGTGCCAGCAGCTATGACAGGGGAACCTACAATGAGCAGTTCTTC.

CDR3 nucleotide sequence: TGTGCCTGGAGCGTTCCCGTTTTGAGGGACAGACAGGGGTTCCTGTATTTT. This encodes CAWSVPVLRDRQGFLYF. The V call is TRBV30, the J call TRBJ1-3, with 8 bases matching TRBD1. V was clipped by 3 bases and J by 16 bases; unmatched bases: 26. This CDR3 comprises 17 residues. The V gene's germline CDR1 is GTSNPN and CDR2 SVGIG (reference sequence). Full variable domain (missing parts from reference TRBV30 and TRBJ1-3): SQTIHQWPATLVQPVGSPLSLECTVEGTSNPNLYWYRQAAGRGLQLLFYSVGIGQISSEVPQNLSASRPQDRQFILSSKKLLLSDSGFYLCAWSVPVLRDRQGFLYFGEGSWLTVV.

V is TRBV15 and J is TRBJ2-1; 9 nucleotides agree with TRBD2. With 4 bases clipped from V and 5 bases from J, the junction kept 6 bases outside the gene matches. This CDR3 has 15 amino acids. Germline values: CDR1 LNHNV, CDR2 YYDKDF (reference sequence). The CDR3 region is CATSIIAGVDNEQFF. In DNA, the CDR3 is TGTGCCACCAGCATCATAGCGGGAGTTGACAATGAGCAGTTCTTC. The variable domain in full, with the rest retrieved from reference TRBV15 and TRBJ2-1, is DAMVIQNPRYQVTQFGKPVTLSCSQTLNHNVMYWYQQKSSQAPKLLFHYYDKDFNNEADTPDNFQSRRPNTSFCFLDIRSPGLGDTAMYLCATSIIAGVDNEQFFGPGTRLTVL.

Only one count was recorded for this clone. This sequence joins TRBV7-2 and TRBJ2-7; the match to TRBD1 covers 8 bases. CDR1 is SGHTA, CDR2 FQGNSA, per germline. This CDR3 has 13 residues. For the CDR3, the DNA is TGTGCCAGCAGCTCTCAGGGGTCCAGGGGGCTCTTTGTC. The encoded protein is CASSSQGSRGLFV.

V usage is TRBV6-2 or TRBV6-3 and J usage is TRBJ1-5; 11 positions agree with TRBD1. V dropped 5 bases and J dropped 7; count of bases not matched to a gene: 19. The CDR3 runs to 19 residues. Germline CDR1 and CDR2: MNHEY and SVGEGT. In nucleotides, the CDR3 is TGTGCCAGCAGTCCGGACAGGGGGCCAGGTTCGGGCCTGGGCCAGCCCCAGCATTTT. Translating it yields CASSPDRGPGSGLGQPQHF.

The rearrangement joins TRBV6-5 to TRBJ1-5; no firm D call. Trimming cost V 7 bases and J 0 bases, with 7 bases left between them. The CDR3 totals 13 residues. In germline, CDR1 is MNHEY, CDR2 SVGAGI. CDR3 DNA: TGTGCCAGCATCTATGATAGCAATCAGCCCCAGCATTTT. Its protein is CASIYDSNQPQHF.

This chain joins TRBV3-1 (or the pseudogene TRBV3-2) and TRBJ2-1, with 10 positions matching TRBD2. Germline V lookup: CDR1 LGHDT, CDR2 YNNKEL (reference sequence). The junction had 5 bases not matched to a gene; V was cut back by 5 bases and J by 4 bases. This CDR3 has 15 amino acids. The CDR3 reads CASSARSGGYNEQFF. In DNA, the CDR3 is TGTGCCAGCAGCGCCCGTAGCGGGGGGTACAATGAGCAGTTCTTC.

The chain combines TRBV7-9 with TRBJ2-4; TRBD1 might be the D (5 bases). V lost 5 bases to trimming and J lost 3 bases, with 14 bases between them. This CDR3 has 15 amino acids. Germline CDR1 is SEHNR and CDR2 is FQNEAQ (reference sequence). CDR3 coding DNA: TGTGCCAGCAGCAAAGGCCAGGGCGGCAAAAACATTCAGTACTTC. The encoded protein is CASSKGQGGKNIQYF.

V usage is TRBV4-2 and J usage is TRBJ2-1; TRBD2 agrees at 13 bases. This CDR3 region has 15 residues. Germline CDR1 is LGHNA and CDR2 is YNFKEQ. V was clipped by 4 bases and J by 10 bases; unmatched bases: 7. This chain's CDR3 is CASSPLAGGPEEQFF. The CDR3 DNA sequence: TGTGCCAGCAGCCCACTAGCGGGAGGGCCCGAAGAGCAGTTCTTC.

This clone has a single count. The chain joins TRBV28 to TRBJ1-6; 9 bases align to TRBD1. With 8 bases clipped from V and 8 bases from J, the junction kept 4 bases outside the gene matches. Germline assignment: CDR1 MDHEN and CDR2 SYDVKM. CDR3 length equals 13 residues. The CDR3 spells CASLGTGYSPLHF. The CDR3 DNA is TGTGCCAGCTTAGGGACAGGGTATTCACCCCTCCACTTT.

V and J are TRBV19 and TRBJ1-2, with D perhaps TRBD1 (5 bases). The germline V gene has CDR1 LNHDA and CDR2 SQIVND (reference sequence). Trimming removed 4 bases at V and 0 bases at J, with 6 bases between. The CDR3 totals 13 residues. Here the CDR3 DNA reads TGTGCCAGTAGTACGACAGCTAACTATGGCTACACCTTC. It specifies CASSTTANYGYTF.

This chain links TRBV30 with TRBJ2-7; 8 bases map to TRBD2. The CDR3 sequence is 15 residues long. V was clipped by 1 base and J by 5 bases; unmatched bases: 10. Germline lookup yields CDR1 GTSNPN and CDR2 SVGIG (reference sequence). CDR3 sequence reads: CAWSDPRGGVHEQYF. DNA of the CDR3: TGTGCCTGGAGTGACCCCCGGGGGGGCGTCCACGAGCAGTACTTC.

The chain links TRBV15 to TRBJ1-2; 7 nucleotides match TRBD1. Losses at the gene ends were 0 bases for V and 0 bases for J; bases not matched to a gene: 13. The CDR3 has 19 amino acids. Per germline, CDR1 LNHNV and CDR2 YYDKDF (reference sequence). The CDR3 DNA follows: TGTGCCACCAGCAGAGATAGAACCGGGACAGCCGGAGCTAACTATGGCTACACCTTC. Translated, it gives CATSRDRTGTAGANYGYTF.

The chain is built from TRBV7-9 and TRBJ2-7; D call uncertain. This CDR3 region has 10 residues. The ends were cut back, 2 bases at V and 7 bases at J, with 3 bases in the middle. Germline V gene lookup returns CDR1 SEHNR and CDR2 FQNEAQ (reference sequence). The DNA of the CDR3 is TGTGCCAGCAGCTTACCGGAGCAGTACTTC. Its protein is CASSLPEQYF.

This chain connects TRBV10-3 to TRBJ2-5, with a tentative D call TRBD1 (6 bases). Germline V CDR1 and CDR2: ENHRY, SYGVKD. The CDR3 covers 15 residues. The V gene lost 3 bases and the J gene lost 4 bases, with 15 bases spanning the gap. The chain's CDR3 is CAISDRDKGGETQYF. Here the CDR3 DNA reads TGTGCCATCAGTGACCGGGACAAAGGAGGAGAGACCCAGTACTTC.

The rearrangement uses TRBV15 and TRBJ2-7; TRBD1 matches at 9 bases. This CDR3 region has 14 residues. V dropped 4 bases and J dropped 2; count of bases not matched to a gene: 3. Per the germline V gene, CDR1 is LNHNV and CDR2 is YYDKDF (reference sequence). The CDR3 sequence is CATSMDRGPYEQYF. The CDR3 nucleotides are TGTGCCACCAGCATGGACAGGGGACCCTACGAGCAGTACTTC.

The chain carries TRBV30 and TRBJ2-1; D perhaps matches TRBD2 (6 bases). The V end lost 3 bases, the J end lost 12 bases, and 15 bases lay between the germline ends. The CDR3 length is 12 residues. CDR1 and CDR2 from the germline V gene are GTSNPN and SVGIG (reference sequence). CDR3 sequence (DNA): TGTGCCTGGAGCGGCGGAACTAGCTTGCAGTTCTTC. Its protein product is CAWSGGTSLQFF.